This passage covers 22 T cell receptor beta chains from one sample sequenced in a study of T-cell memory formation after mild COVID-19. Each CDR3 protein gets one entry after TCRdb re-called the 5' RACE reads with MiXCR. The table shows under 250,000 distinct CDR3 sequences, with 15% occurring only once. Sequenced material: PBMCs or a T cell subset sorted from them (not recorded which). These receptors all stem from an adult woman who had mild COVID-19 (a few samples of this study predate the infection). Cell type and time point are not known.

This clonotype was recorded a few times. The chain has TRBV6-4 and TRBJ2-4; D may be TRBD2 (6 bases). The length of the CDR3 is 14 residues. The V end lost 0 bases, the J end lost 7 bases, and 10 bases lay between the germline ends. Germline V gene sequence: CDR1 MRHNA, CDR2 SNTAGT. The chain's CDR3 is CASSDSGGSNIQYF. In DNA, the CDR3 is TGTGCCAGCAGTGACTCTGGAGGGAGCAACATTCAGTACTTC.

The CDR3 sequence is CASSLAVAGKRDEQFF. The CDR3 region has the DNA TGTGCCAGCAGTTTAGCGGTAGCGGGCAAGAGGGATGAGCAGTTCTTC. The chain joins TRBV12-3 or TRBV12-4 to TRBJ2-1, with 7 bases fitting TRBD2. V gave up 0 bases and J gave up 8 bases; unmatched junction bases: 10. The CDR3 has 16 amino acids.

This chain links TRBV6-1 with TRBJ1-5; D is undetermined. There are 14 residues in the CDR3. The germline CDR1 and CDR2 sequences are MNHNS and SASEGT. The V and J ends lost 4 bases and 0 bases respectively, with 7 bases between them. CDR3 nucleotide sequence: TGTGCCAGCAGTGTTGGGAATAGCAATCAGCCCCAGCATTTT. Amino acids: CASSVGNSNQPQHF.

V gene TRBV11-2 combines with J gene TRBJ1-5; 7 positions agree with TRBD1. The CDR3 runs 16 residues. Looked up from germline, CDR1 is SGHAT and CDR2 is FQNNGV. Trimming removed 5 bases from V and 6 bases from J; junction bases left unmatched: 13. The CDR3 DNA sequence: TGTGCCAGCAGCCCACTTTCCGGGACAGCCGGTCAGCCCCAGCATTTT. It yields the protein CASSPLSGTAGQPQHF.

The chain carries TRBV5-1 and TRBJ2-3; tentatively, D is TRBD1 or TRBD2 (6 bases each). The V gene lost 4 bases and the J gene lost 4 bases, with 19 bases spanning the gap. The germline V gene has CDR1 SGHRS and CDR2 YFSETQ. The CDR3 extends over 16 amino acids. The CDR3 DNA reads TGCGCCAGCAGCCCGGACAGTACGGGGGTCGCAGATACGCAGTATTTT. Translation: CASSPDSTGVADTQYF.

The chain combines TRBV5-1 with TRBJ1-4; the D gene is possibly TRBD1 (5 bases). The CDR3 runs to 14 residues. The germline CDR1 and CDR2 sequences are SGHRS and YFSETQ. V lost 2 bases to trimming and J lost 0 bases, with 5 bases between them. The CDR3 loop is CASSLQATNEKLFF. The CDR3 nucleotides are TGCGCCAGCAGCTTACAGGCAACTAATGAAAAACTGTTTTTT.

This clonotype showed up just a few times. The chain combines TRBV12-3 or TRBV12-4 with TRBJ2-1; 11 bases agree with TRBD2. This CDR3 comprises 17 residues. The V segment lost 6 bases and the J segment 7 bases; nucleotides outside the gene matches: 14. The CDR3 coding sequence is TGTGCCAGCAGCCAAAGACTAGCGGGGCCGAAGGGGAATGAGCAGTTCTTC. Its translation: CASSQRLAGPKGNEQFF.

In this sample, this clonotype turned up many times. This chain links TRBV7-3 with TRBJ2-1, with 7 bases fitting TRBD2. The germline V gene has CDR1 SGHTA and CDR2 FQGTGA. This CDR3 is built from 14 residues. The ends lost 5 bases at V and 6 bases at J; junction bases unmatched: 7. The CDR3 nucleotides read TGTGCCAGCAGCCCCCAGACTAGCTCCAATGAGCAGTTCTTC. This encodes CASSPQTSSNEQFF. Supplemented by reference TRBV7-3 and TRBJ2-1, the full variable domain reads GAGVSQTPSNKVTEKGKYVELRCDPISGHTALYWYRQSLGQGPEFLIYFQGTGAADDSGLPNDRFFAVRPEGSVSTLKIQRTERGDSAVYLCASSPQTSSNEQFFGPGTRLTVL.

This clonotype was picked up a small number of times. The gene calls are TRBV9 and TRBJ2-6, with D possibly being TRBD1 or TRBD2 (6 bases each). This CDR3 is 21 amino acids long. From germline, CDR1 is SGDLS and CDR2 YYNGEE. Trimming left V 1 base short and J 0 bases short, with 23 bases between. CDR3: CASSVRFEGGLPDSGANVLTF. CDR3 DNA sequence: TGTGCCAGCAGCGTACGGTTCGAAGGGGGACTCCCCGACTCTGGGGCCAACGTCCTGACTTTC.

This clonotype was detected only a few times. The CDR3 spells CASSQEGLTLSTDTQYF. Here the CDR3 DNA reads TGTGCCAGCAGCCAAGAGGGGTTAACCTTAAGCACAGATACGCAGTATTTT. The rearrangement uses TRBV4-2 and TRBJ2-3; D uncertain. Germline V gene lookup returns CDR1 LGHNA and CDR2 YNFKEQ. The CDR3 has 17 residues. Trimming stripped 0 bases from V and 0 bases from J, with 13 bases between.

This clonotype was counted ten times or more. The chain links TRBV7-6 to TRBJ1-6; 10 nucleotides align to TRBD1. CDR1 SGHVS and CDR2 FNYEAQ come from the germline V gene. V lost 4 bases to trimming and J lost 10 bases; unmatched junction nucleotides: 13. This CDR3 is 17 amino acids long. In DNA, the CDR3 is TGTGCCAGCAGCTCTCCGGGGGGGGACAGGGGTTTCTCACCCCTCCACTTT. Its protein is CASSSPGGDRGFSPLHF.

This clonotype was seen a few times. The CDR3 DNA reads as TGTGCCAGCACTCGGGACGTCCAATACTCTGGAAACACCATATATTTT. Encoded protein: CASTRDVQYSGNTIYF. J is TRBJ1-3 and V is TRBV12-3 or TRBV12-4, with D perhaps TRBD1 (5 bases). V was clipped by 7 bases and J by 0 bases, with 16 bases between them. The CDR3 sequence is 16 residues long.

V gene TRBV3-1 combines with J gene TRBJ1-2, with unresolved D. Germline-derived CDR1 and CDR2 are LGHDT and YNNKEL (reference sequence). The V and J ends lost 1 base and 7 bases respectively, with 10 bases between them. This CDR3 is 13 amino acids long. CDR3 in amino acids: CASSQGVRAGYTF. CDR3 nucleotides: TGTGCCAGCAGCCAAGGGGTAAGGGCTGGCTACACCTTC.

The rearrangement joins TRBV20-1 to TRBJ2-1; a possible D gene is TRBD1 (6 bases). V gave up 3 bases and J gave up 9 bases, with 15 bases separating them. Germline CDR1 reads DFQATT; CDR2 reads SNEGSKA (reference sequence). The CDR3 has 13 amino acids. The CDR3 DNA reads as TGCAGTGCTAGTAGCCACAGGGATTCTGAGCAGTTCTTC. Protein sequence: CSASSHRDSEQFF.

The genes are TRBV9 and TRBJ1-5, with 7 bases lining up with TRBD1. The CDR3 covers 14 residues. Trimming at V came to 2 bases and at J to 3 bases, leaving 2 bases not matched to a gene. Germline V lookup: CDR1 SGDLS, CDR2 YYNGEE. The CDR3 nucleotides are TGTGCCAGCAGCGTTGGGACAGTCAATCAGCCCCAGCATTTT. This sequence encodes CASSVGTVNQPQHF.

This clonotype was detected only a few times. The chain links TRBV12-3 or TRBV12-4 to TRBJ1-5, with D hard to call. The CDR3 is 13 residues long. Trimming took off 3 bases at V and 4 bases at J, with 7 bases between the two ends. CDR3 in amino acids: CASSFSENQPQHF. DNA for the CDR3: TGTGCCAGCAGTTTCTCGGAAAATCAGCCCCAGCATTTT.

This clonotype has a single count. The junction does not match germline at one end; this may be a read error. The chain uses TRBV19 and TRBJ2-4; 10 bases match TRBD2. The CDR3 extends over 12 amino acids. CDR1 and CDR2 from the germline V gene are LNHDA and SQIVND (reference sequence). The CDR3 is CGASGSLDIQYF. The CDR3 nucleotides read TGCGGGGCTAGCGGGAGTTTGGACATTCAGTACTTC.

This clonotype was detected only a few times. This chain links TRBV18 with TRBJ2-1, with 9 bases matching TRBD2. Germline loops: CDR1 KGHSH, CDR2 LQKENI. The junction had 4 bases not matched to a gene; V was cut back by 2 bases and J by 8 bases. The CDR3 is 14 residues long. This chain's CDR3 is CASSPLRGGYEQFF. Written as DNA, the CDR3 is TGTGCCAGCTCACCATTGCGGGGGGGCTATGAGCAGTTCTTC.

This clonotype was recorded at least ten times. The J gene is TRBJ2-5, the V gene TRBV7-2; D might be TRBD1 (6 bases). Trimming shortened V by 1 base and J by 5 bases, and 17 bases separated the two germline ends. The CDR3 extends over 16 amino acids. Germline CDR1 is SGHTA and CDR2 is FQGNSA. DNA for the CDR3: TGTGCCAGCAGCTTAGGGACAGTTCGGGCCCCGGAGACCCAGTACTTC. Protein: CASSLGTVRAPETQYF.

V usage is TRBV11-1 and J usage is TRBJ2-1; TRBD1 aligns across 7 bases. V was pared by 5 bases and J by 12 bases, with 16 bases of the junction left unmatched. This CDR3 contains 15 residues. Germline V gene lookup returns CDR1 SGHAT and CDR2 FQDESV (reference sequence). CDR3: CASSPGTERLWVQFF. The CDR3 region has the DNA TGTGCCAGCAGCCCCGGGACAGAGAGGTTGTGGGTGCAGTTCTTC.

The chain carries TRBV30 and TRBJ1-3, with a possible D match to TRBD1 (6 bases). The germline V gene has CDR1 GTSNPN and CDR2 SVGIG (reference sequence). There are 15 residues in the CDR3. V shed 0 bases and J shed 2 bases, with 11 bases lying between them. In DNA form, the CDR3 reads TGTGCCTGGAGTGTCATGGGGGCCACTGGAAACACCATATATTTT. Protein product: CAWSVMGATGNTIYF.

This clonotype was seen only a few times. V and J are TRBV5-1 and TRBJ2-7; no reliable D call. The CDR3 totals 11 residues. Trimming removed 0 bases from V and 9 bases from J, with 7 bases in between. Germline-derived CDR1 and CDR2 are SGHRS and YFSETQ. CDR3 amino acids: CASSLGGRQYF. The CDR3 nucleotides read TGCGCCAGCAGCTTGGGGGGTCGGCAGTACTTC.